Reported below is one T cell receptor (beta chain). The data were taken from a study of blood T cell repertoires in COVID-19. Deletions cut 0 bases from V and 0 bases from J, with 6 bases between. Germline V lookup: CDR1 LGHDT, CDR2 YNNKEL (reference sequence). CDR3 length: 15 amino acids. Libraries were prepared by immunoSEQ multiplex PCR; TCRdb keeps only in-frame clonotypes and omits some of them. The profile shows more than 80,000 clones, 65% to 85% of them singletons. What was sequenced was peripheral blood. V and J are TRBV3-1 (or the pseudogene TRBV3-2) and TRBJ1-3; no clear D gene. This clonotype was obtained from a woman aged 80 or older with active or convalescent COVID-19. The CDR3 DNA follows: TGTGCCAGCAGCCAAGAGTGGAGCTCTGGAAACACCATATATTTT. As protein: CASSQEWSSGNTIYF.